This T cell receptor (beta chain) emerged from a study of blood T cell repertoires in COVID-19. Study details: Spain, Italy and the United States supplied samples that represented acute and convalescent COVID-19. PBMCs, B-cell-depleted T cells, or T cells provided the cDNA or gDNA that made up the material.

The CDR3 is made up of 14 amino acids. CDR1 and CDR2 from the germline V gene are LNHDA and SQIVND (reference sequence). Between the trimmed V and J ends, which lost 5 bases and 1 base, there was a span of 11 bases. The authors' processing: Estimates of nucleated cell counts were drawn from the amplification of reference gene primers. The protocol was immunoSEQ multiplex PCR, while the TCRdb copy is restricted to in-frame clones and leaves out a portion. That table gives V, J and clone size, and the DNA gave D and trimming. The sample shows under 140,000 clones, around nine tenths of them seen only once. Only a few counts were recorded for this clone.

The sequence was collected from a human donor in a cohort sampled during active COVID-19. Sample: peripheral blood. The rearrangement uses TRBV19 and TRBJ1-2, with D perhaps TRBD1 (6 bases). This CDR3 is CASSPGQFNYGYTF. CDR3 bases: TGTGCCAGTAGTCCCGGACAGTTTAACTATGGCTACACCTTC.